This TCR beta chain comes out of a study of a mutant IDH1 vaccine in newly diagnosed glioma. Looking at the study overall: Across weeks 1, 3, 5, 7, 11, 15, 19 and 23, patients received a vaccination each time, eight in all. Vaccination followed radiotherapy alone by 4-6 weeks, or accompanied temozolomide cycles.

In regard to this clone: Its antigen is undetermined.

The CDR3 has 15 amino acids. In germline, CDR1 is SGHRS, CDR2 YFSETQ. After removal of 5 bases from V and 5 bases from J, the junction contained 10 bases not matched to a gene. Time point: week 5, during vaccination. The content of each vaccine dose was 300 ug of mutant IDH1 20-mer peptide, and topical imiquimod accompanied it. Here immunoSEQ multiplex PCR was the method, and the copy in TCRdb shows in-frame clones only, minus some. The sample lists roughly 11,000 clones; around 86% were seen once. General study results and limits: Vaccination induced immune responses in approximately 93% of patients. Top-clonotype changes in peripheral T cells seemed unrelated to pseudoprogression.

The sequencing here drew on PBMCs, taken from a glioma patient whose treatment included an IDH1 peptide vaccine. This sequence originates from a woman aged 40-49 years with glioma. Some clones in this sample may be carry-over from other donors' samples. The chain couples TRBV5-1 to TRBJ2-1; the match to TRBD1 covers 7 bases. This chain's CDR3 is CASRSPGTAHNEQFF. The CDR3 region has the DNA TGCGCCAGCAGATCTCCCGGGACAGCGCACAATGAGCAGTTCTTC.